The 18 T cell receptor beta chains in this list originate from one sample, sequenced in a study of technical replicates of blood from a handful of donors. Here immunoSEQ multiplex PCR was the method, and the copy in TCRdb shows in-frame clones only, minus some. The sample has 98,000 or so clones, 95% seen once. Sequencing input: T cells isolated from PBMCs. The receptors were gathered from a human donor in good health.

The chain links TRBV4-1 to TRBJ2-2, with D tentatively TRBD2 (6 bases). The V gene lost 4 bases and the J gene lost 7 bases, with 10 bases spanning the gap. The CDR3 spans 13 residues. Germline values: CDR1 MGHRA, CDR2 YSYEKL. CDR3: CASSPPGDGELFF. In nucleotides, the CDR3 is TGCGCCAGCAGCCCCCCGGGGGACGGGGAGCTGTTTTTT.

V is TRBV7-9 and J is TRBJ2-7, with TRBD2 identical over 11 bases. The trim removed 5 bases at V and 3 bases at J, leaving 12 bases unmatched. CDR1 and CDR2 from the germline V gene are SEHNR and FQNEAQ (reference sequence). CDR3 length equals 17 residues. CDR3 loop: CASSDPRLLAGDYEQYF. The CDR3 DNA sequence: TGTGCCAGCAGCGACCCCCGGCTACTAGCGGGGGACTACGAGCAGTACTTC.

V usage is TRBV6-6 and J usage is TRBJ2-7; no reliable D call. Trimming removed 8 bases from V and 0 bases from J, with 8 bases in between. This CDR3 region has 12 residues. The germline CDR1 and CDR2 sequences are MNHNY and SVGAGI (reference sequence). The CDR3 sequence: CASASTSYEQYF. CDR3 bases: TGTGCCAGCGCGAGTACCTCCTACGAGCAGTACTTC.

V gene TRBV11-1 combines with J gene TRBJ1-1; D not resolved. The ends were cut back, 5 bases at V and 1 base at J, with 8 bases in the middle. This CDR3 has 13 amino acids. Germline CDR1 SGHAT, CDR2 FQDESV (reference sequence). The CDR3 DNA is TGTGCCAGCAGCCCGCGACAGAACACTGAAGCTTTCTTT. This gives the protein CASSPRQNTEAFF. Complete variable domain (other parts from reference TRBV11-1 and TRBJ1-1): EAEVAQSPRYKITEKSQAVAFWCDPISGHATLYWYRQILGQGPELLVQFQDESVVDDSQLPKDRFSAERLKGVDSTLKIQPAELGDSAMYLCASSPRQNTEAFFGQGTRLTVV.

This chain's CDR3 is CASSQPGETEAFF. CDR3 coding DNA: TGTGCCAGCAGCCAACCAGGGGAGACTGAAGCTTTCTTT. The chain uses TRBV11-3 and TRBJ1-1; D may be TRBD1 (6 bases). Germline V lookup: CDR1 SGHNT, CDR2 YENEEA. CDR3 length: 13 amino acids. Trimming removed 5 bases from V and 5 bases from J, with 12 bases in between.

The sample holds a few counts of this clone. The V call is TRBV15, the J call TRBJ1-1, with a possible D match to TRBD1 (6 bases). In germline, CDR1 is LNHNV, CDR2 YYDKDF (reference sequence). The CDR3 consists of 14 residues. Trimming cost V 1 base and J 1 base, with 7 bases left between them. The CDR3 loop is CATSRGQENTEAFF. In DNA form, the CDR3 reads TGTGCCACCAGCAGAGGACAGGAGAACACTGAAGCTTTCTTT. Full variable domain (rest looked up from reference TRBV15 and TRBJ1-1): DAMVIQNPRYQVTQFGKPVTLSCSQTLNHNVMYWYQQKSSQAPKLLFHYYDKDFNNEADTPDNFQSRRPNTSFCFLDIRSPGLGDTAMYLCATSRGQENTEAFFGQGTRLTVV.

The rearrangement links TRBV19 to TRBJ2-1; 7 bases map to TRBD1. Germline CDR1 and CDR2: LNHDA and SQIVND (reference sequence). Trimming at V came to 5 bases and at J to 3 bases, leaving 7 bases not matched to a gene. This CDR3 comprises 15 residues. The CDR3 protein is CASSRKGQNYNEQFF. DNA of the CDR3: TGTGCCAGTAGTCGGAAGGGACAGAACTACAATGAGCAGTTCTTC.

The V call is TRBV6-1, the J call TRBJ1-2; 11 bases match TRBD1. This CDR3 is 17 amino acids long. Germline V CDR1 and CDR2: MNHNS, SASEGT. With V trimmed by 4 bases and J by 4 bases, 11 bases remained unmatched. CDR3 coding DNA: TGTGCCAGCAGTGGGGGGGGACAGGGGGTGCGAAGCTATGGCTACACCTTC. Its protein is CASSGGGQGVRSYGYTF.

CDR3 coding DNA: TGCAGCGTTGGGGGCGGGACAGGGGGCGAAAAACTGTTTTTT. Protein sequence: CSVGGGTGGEKLFF. J is TRBJ1-4 and V is TRBV29-1, with 12 bases aligning to TRBD1. V lost 4 bases to trimming and J lost 8 bases; unmatched junction nucleotides: 5. This CDR3 region has 14 residues. Per germline, CDR1 SQVTM and CDR2 ANQGSEA. Variable domain in full (rest from reference TRBV29-1 and TRBJ1-4): SAVISQKPSRDICQRGTSLTIQCQVDSQVTMMFWYRQQPGQSLTLIATANQGSEATYESGFVIDKFPISRPNLTFSTLTVSNMSPEDSSIYLCSVGGGTGGEKLFFGSGTQLSVL.

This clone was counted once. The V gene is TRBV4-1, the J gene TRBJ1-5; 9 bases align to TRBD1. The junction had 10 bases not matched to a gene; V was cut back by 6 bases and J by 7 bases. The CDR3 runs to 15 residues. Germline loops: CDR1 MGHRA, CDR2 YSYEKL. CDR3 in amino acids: CASSPLGQGRQPQHF. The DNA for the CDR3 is TGCGCCAGCAGTCCATTGGGACAGGGCAGGCAGCCCCAGCATTTT.

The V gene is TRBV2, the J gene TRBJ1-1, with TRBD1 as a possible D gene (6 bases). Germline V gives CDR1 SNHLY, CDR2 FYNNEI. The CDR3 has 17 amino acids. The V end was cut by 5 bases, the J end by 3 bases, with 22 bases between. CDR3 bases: TGTGCCAGCAGTCGTTTACAGGGTCCGCCCATAGACACTGAAGCTTTCTTT. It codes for CASSRLQGPPIDTEAFF.

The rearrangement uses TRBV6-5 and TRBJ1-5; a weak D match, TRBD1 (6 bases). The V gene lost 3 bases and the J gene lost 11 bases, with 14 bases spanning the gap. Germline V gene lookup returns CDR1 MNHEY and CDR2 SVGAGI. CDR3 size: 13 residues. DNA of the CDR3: TGTGCCAGCAGTTATACTTACAGGGCTTCCCAGCATTTT. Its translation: CASSYTYRASQHF.

This chain's CDR3 is CASSLVPQPQQETQYF. The CDR3 bases are TGTGCCAGCAGCTTAGTCCCACAGCCTCAACAAGAGACCCAGTACTTC. This chain joins TRBV7-2 and TRBJ2-5, with no clear D. The ends were cut back, 1 base at V and 2 bases at J, with 14 bases in the middle. The CDR3 runs to 16 residues. Germline CDR1 is SGHTA and CDR2 is FQGNSA.

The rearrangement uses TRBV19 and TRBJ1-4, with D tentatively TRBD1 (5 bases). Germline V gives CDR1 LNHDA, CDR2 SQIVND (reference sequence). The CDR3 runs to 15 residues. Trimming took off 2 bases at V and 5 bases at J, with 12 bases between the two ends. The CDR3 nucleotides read TGTGCCAGTAGTATACCCGGGGGATTGAATGAAAAACTGTTTTTT. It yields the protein CASSIPGGLNEKLFF.

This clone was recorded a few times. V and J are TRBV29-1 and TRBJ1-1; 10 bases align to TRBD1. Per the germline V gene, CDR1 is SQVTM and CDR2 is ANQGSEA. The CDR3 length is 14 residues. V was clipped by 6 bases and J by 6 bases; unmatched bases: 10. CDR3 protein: CSVRRDRGVAEAFF. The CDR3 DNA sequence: TGCAGCGTCCGAAGGGACAGGGGAGTGGCTGAAGCTTTCTTT.

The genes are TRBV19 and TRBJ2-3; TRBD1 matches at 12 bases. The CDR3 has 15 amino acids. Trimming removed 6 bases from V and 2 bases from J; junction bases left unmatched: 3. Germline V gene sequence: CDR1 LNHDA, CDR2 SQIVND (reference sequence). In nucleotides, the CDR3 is TGTGCCAGTAGCCCGGGACAGGGGGCCACAGATACGCAGTATTTT. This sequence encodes CASSPGQGATDTQYF. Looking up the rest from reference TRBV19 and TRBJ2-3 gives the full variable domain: DGGITQSPKYLFRKEGQNVTLSCEQNLNHDAMYWYRQDPGQGLRLIYYSQIVNDFQKGDIAEGYSVSREKKESFPLTVTSAQKNPTAFYLCASSPGQGATDTQYFGPGTRLTVL.

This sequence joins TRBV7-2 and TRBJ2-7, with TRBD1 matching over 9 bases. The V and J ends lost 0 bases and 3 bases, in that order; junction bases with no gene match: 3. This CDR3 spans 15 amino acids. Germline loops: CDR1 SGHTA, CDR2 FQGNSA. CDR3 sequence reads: CASSLARTGDYEQYF. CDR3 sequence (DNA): TGTGCCAGCAGCTTAGCGCGGACAGGGGACTACGAGCAGTACTTC. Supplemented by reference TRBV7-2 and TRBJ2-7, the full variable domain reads GAGVSQSPSNKVTEKGKDVELRCDPISGHTALYWYRQSLGQGLEFLIYFQGNSAPDKSGLPSDRFSAERTGGSVSTLTIQRTQQEDSAVYLCASSLARTGDYEQYFGPGTRLTVT.

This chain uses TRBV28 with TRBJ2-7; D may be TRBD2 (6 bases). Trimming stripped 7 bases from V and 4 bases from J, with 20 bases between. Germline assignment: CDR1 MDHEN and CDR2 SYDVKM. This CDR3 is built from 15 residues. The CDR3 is CASTPFSPGSYEQYF. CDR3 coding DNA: TGTGCCAGCACTCCCTTTTCGCCCGGGAGTTACGAGCAGTACTTC.